A single sample gave rise to the 19 T cell receptor beta chains below, sequenced in a study of PD-1 blockade in classical Hodgkin lymphoma (dated by TCRdb to 2018 to 2020). Sample time point, as interpreted from the label and publication: cycle 4 day 1 (C4D1), after less than 7 weeks of nivolumab. All trial patients had relapsed after autologous stem cell transplantation, with cohorts A, B and C differing in prior brentuximab vedotin exposure. The library came from the immunoSEQ multiplex PCR assay. Sourced from immuneACCESS, this table was stored by TCRdb with only in-frame sequences that have V and J called. A share of the clones is absent; for the studies checked, an unresolved V gene accounts for under half, and the remainder has no known explanation. The sample table lists fewer than 100,000 clones, about 92% of them with a count of one. The ten most abundant clones make up around 2% of the sample.

This sample comprised peripheral blood mononuclear cells (PBMCs), obtained before the fourth cycle of nivolumab. The origin of the receptors is a human donor with classical Hodgkin lymphoma.

The chain combines TRBV30 with TRBJ1-4; D is unclear. Between the trimmed V and J ends, which lost 2 bases and 10 bases, there was a span of 14 bases. Germline CDR1 GTSNPN, CDR2 SVGIG (reference sequence). The CDR3 runs 13 residues. The DNA for the CDR3 is TGTGCCTGGAGTTGGACTAGGGAGGGAAAACTGTTTTTT. It is translated as CAWSWTREGKLFF.

This clone appeared once. V is TRBV29-1 and J is TRBJ2-4; TRBD2 is a possible D gene (5 bases). CDR1 and CDR2 from the germline V gene are SQVTM and ANQGSEA. Trimming cost V 6 bases and J 2 bases, with 8 bases left between them. CDR3 length: 12 amino acids. CDR3 nucleotides: TGCAGCGTGGCCGGGACCAAAAACATTCAGTACTTC. This gives the protein CSVAGTKNIQYF.

Only one count was recorded for this clone. This rearrangement joins TRBV28 to TRBJ1-2; a weak D match, TRBD1 (5 bases). The germline gives CDR1 MDHEN, CDR2 SYDVKM. The CDR3 runs to 15 residues. The V end was cut by 0 bases, the J end by 6 bases, with 14 bases between. The CDR3 nucleotides read TGTGCCAGCAGTTTATGGGACACAAGTTTTAATGGCTACACCTTC. Protein product: CASSLWDTSFNGYTF.

The rearrangement links TRBV11-2 to TRBJ2-1; D remains unclear. The CDR3 has 14 amino acids. The V gene lost 1 base and the J gene lost 5 bases, with 9 bases spanning the gap. Germline CDR1 and CDR2: SGHAT and FQNNGV. In DNA form, the CDR3 reads TGTGCCAGCAGCTTAGGTCCGGCTAACAATGAGCAGTTCTTC. Its translation is CASSLGPANNEQFF.

The chain carries TRBV18 and TRBJ2-5; no clear D gene. Trimming pared 4 bases from V and 5 bases from J, leaving 11 bases between. The CDR3 length is 13 residues. Germline-derived CDR1 and CDR2 are KGHSH and LQKENI. The CDR3 loop reads CASSLDGMETQYF. CDR3 nucleotide sequence: TGTGCCAGCTCACTGGATGGGATGGAGACCCAGTACTTC. The entire variable domain, with the rest obtained from reference TRBV18 and TRBJ2-5, is as follows: NAGVMQNPRHLVRRRGQEARLRCSPMKGHSHVYWYRQLPEEGLKFMVYLQKENIIDESGMPKERFSAEFPKEGPSILRIQQVVRGDSAAYFCASSLDGMETQYFGPGTRLLVL.

V and J are TRBV15 and TRBJ1-1; D is uncertain. The CDR3 is 12 residues long. V lost 6 bases and J 1 base, leaving 6 bases between the germline ends. Germline CDR1 reads LNHNV; CDR2 reads YYDKDF (reference sequence). CDR3 coding DNA: TGTGCCACCAGTGAGCAGAACACTGAAGCTTTCTTT. Protein product: CATSEQNTEAFF.

This clone showed up just once. V usage is TRBV2 and J usage is TRBJ1-3; D call uncertain. V lost 4 bases and J 4 bases, leaving 2 bases between the germline ends. Germline CDR1 reads SNHLY; CDR2 reads FYNNEI. There are 11 residues in the CDR3. CDR3 sequence reads: CASSAGNTIYF. The CDR3 DNA sequence: TGTGCCAGCAGTGCGGGAAACACCATATATTTT. Complete variable domain (other parts from reference TRBV2 and TRBJ1-3): EPEVTQTPSHQVTQMGQEVILRCVPISNHLYFYWYRQILGQKVEFLVSFYNNEISEKSEIFDDQFSVERPDGSNFTLKIRSTKLEDSAMYFCASSAGNTIYFGEGSWLTVV.

The gene calls are TRBV5-1 and TRBJ2-3; D is perhaps TRBD1 or TRBD2 (5 bases each). The CDR3 is made up of 15 amino acids. The V gene lost 4 bases and the J gene lost 4 bases, with 16 bases spanning the gap. Germline CDR1 reads SGHRS; CDR2 reads YFSETQ. CDR3 region: CASSGGFLRADTQYF. CDR3 nucleotide sequence: TGCGCCAGCAGCGGGGGTTTCCTCCGGGCAGATACGCAGTATTTT. Full variable domain (missing parts from reference TRBV5-1 and TRBJ2-3): KAGVTQTPRYLIKTRGQQVTLSCSPISGHRSVSWYQQTPGQGLQFLFEYFSETQRNKGNFPGRFSGRQFSNSRSEMNVSTLELGDSALYLCASSGGFLRADTQYFGPGTRLTVL.

The chain has TRBV5-1 and TRBJ2-5, with TRBD1 matching over 8 bases. Looked up from germline, CDR1 is SGHRS and CDR2 is YFSETQ. With V trimmed by 4 bases and J by 1 base, 6 bases remained unmatched. CDR3 length: 15 amino acids. The CDR3, as DNA: TGCGCCAGCAGCCCCACGACAGGGGTCCAAGAGACCCAGTACTTC. This gives the protein CASSPTTGVQETQYF.

This chain uses TRBV29-1 with TRBJ2-7; D is undetermined. V dropped 2 bases and J dropped 4 bases, with 9 bases sitting between them. This CDR3 has 12 amino acids. Germline lookup yields CDR1 SQVTM and CDR2 ANQGSEA. CDR3 DNA: TGCAGCGTTGAAAGTGAGGTATACGAGCAGTACTTC. Its translation is CSVESEVYEQYF.

J is TRBJ1-1 and V is TRBV10-2; no firm D call. The CDR3 runs to 14 residues. V lost 5 bases, J lost 5 bases, and 15 bases lay in between. Germline CDR1 and CDR2: WSHSY and SAAADI. CDR3 in amino acids: CASSQTGSGTEAFF. CDR3 nucleotides: TGCGCCAGCAGTCAGACGGGCTCCGGGACTGAAGCTTTCTTT.

The V call is TRBV19, the J call TRBJ1-5; D gene uncertain. Germline CDR1 reads LNHDA; CDR2 reads SQIVND (reference sequence). Trimming left V 8 bases short and J 6 bases short, with 17 bases between. The CDR3 contains 14 residues. CDR3 sequence reads: CASDGGEFSQPQHF. CDR3 DNA sequence: TGTGCCAGTGACGGCGGGGAATTCAGTCAGCCCCAGCATTTT.

The chain recombines TRBV6-5 with TRBJ2-7; 11 positions agree with TRBD1. CDR1 MNHEY and CDR2 SVGAGI come from the germline V gene. The CDR3 spans 15 residues. V lost 0 bases and J lost 2; bases outside the gene matches: 0. The DNA of the CDR3 is TGTGCCAGCAGTTACTCGGGACAGGGGGCCTACGAGCAGTACTTC. Amino acids: CASSYSGQGAYEQYF.

V usage is TRBV27 and J usage is TRBJ2-1; D uncertain. The V gene's germline CDR1 is MNHEY and CDR2 SMNVEV (reference sequence). The CDR3 sequence is 14 residues long. The ends were cut back, 2 bases at V and 3 bases at J, with 8 bases in the middle. DNA of the CDR3: TGTGCCAGCAGTTTAAGTCTGAACTACAATGAGCAGTTCTTC. This gives the protein CASSLSLNYNEQFF.

Points on this clone: Other nucleotide sequences from this sample produce the same CDR3. The V gene is TRBV28, the J gene TRBJ1-5; a weak D match, TRBD1 (5 bases). Germline CDR1 and CDR2: MDHEN and SYDVKM. The CDR3 has 16 amino acids. Trimming took off 2 bases at V and 1 base at J, with 12 bases between the two ends. DNA for the CDR3: TGTGCCAGCAGTTTACATGCAGGGATGAGCAATCAGCCCCAGCATTTT. Protein product: CASSLHAGMSNQPQHF.

This clone came up once. The chain links TRBV11-1 to TRBJ1-1, with no clear D. CDR3 length: 13 amino acids. Per the germline V gene, CDR1 is SGHAT and CDR2 is FQDESV (reference sequence). The germline V and J ends were trimmed by 1 base and 5 bases, with 8 bases remaining between them. The CDR3 spells CASSLGPSTEAFF. DNA of the CDR3: TGTGCCAGCAGCTTAGGTCCCAGTACTGAAGCTTTCTTT.

V is TRBV7-3 and J is TRBJ2-1; 8 positions match TRBD2. This CDR3 region has 15 residues. V was clipped by 3 bases and J by 7 bases; unmatched bases: 8. The germline CDR1 and CDR2 sequences are SGHTA and FQGTGA. CDR3: CASSLLLAGVNEQFF. CDR3 nucleotides: TGTGCCAGCAGCTTGTTGCTAGCGGGTGTGAATGAGCAGTTCTTC.

The rearrangement links TRBV29-1 to TRBJ2-1; 12 nucleotides align to TRBD1. CDR1 is SQVTM, CDR2 ANQGSEA, per germline. With 1 base clipped from V and 9 bases from J, the junction kept 7 bases outside the gene matches. The CDR3 extends over 15 amino acids. This CDR3 is CSVEGGQGAGGEQFF. In nucleotides, the CDR3 is TGCAGCGTTGAAGGGGGACAGGGGGCGGGCGGTGAGCAGTTCTTC.

In its sample, this clone was seen once. V is TRBV7-3 and J is TRBJ1-1, with D perhaps matching TRBD1 (5 bases). The CDR3 runs 15 residues. The germline CDR1 and CDR2 sequences are SGHTA and FQGTGA. The V and J ends lost 4 bases and 0 bases respectively, with 12 bases between them. The CDR3 protein is CASSSGSNLNTEAFF. DNA for the CDR3: TGTGCCAGCAGCTCAGGGTCCAACCTGAACACTGAAGCTTTCTTT.